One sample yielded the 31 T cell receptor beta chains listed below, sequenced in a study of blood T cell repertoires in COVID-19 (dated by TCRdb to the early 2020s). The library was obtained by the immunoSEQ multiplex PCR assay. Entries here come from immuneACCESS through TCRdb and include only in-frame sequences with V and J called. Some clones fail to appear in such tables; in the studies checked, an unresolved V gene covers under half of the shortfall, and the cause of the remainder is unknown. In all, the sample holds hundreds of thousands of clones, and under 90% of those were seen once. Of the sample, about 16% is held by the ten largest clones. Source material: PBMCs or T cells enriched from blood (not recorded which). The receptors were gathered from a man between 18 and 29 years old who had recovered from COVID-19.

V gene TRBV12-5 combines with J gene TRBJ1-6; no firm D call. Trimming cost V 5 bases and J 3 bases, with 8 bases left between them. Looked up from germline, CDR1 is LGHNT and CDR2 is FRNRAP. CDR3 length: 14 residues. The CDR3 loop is CASGPGLYNSPLHF. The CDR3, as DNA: TGTGCTAGTGGTCCAGGCCTCTATAATTCACCCCTCCACTTT.

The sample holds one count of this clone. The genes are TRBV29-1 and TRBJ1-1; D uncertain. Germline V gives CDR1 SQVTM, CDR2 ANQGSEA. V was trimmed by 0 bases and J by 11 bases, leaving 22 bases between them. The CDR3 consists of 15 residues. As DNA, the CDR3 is TGCAGCGTTGAAGATGGTCTACGCAGGCTCCGGGAGGCTTTCTTT. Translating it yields CSVEDGLRRLREAFF.

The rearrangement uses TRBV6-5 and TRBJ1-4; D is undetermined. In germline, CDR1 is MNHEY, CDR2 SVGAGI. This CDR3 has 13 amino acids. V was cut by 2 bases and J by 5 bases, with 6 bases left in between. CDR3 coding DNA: TGTGCCAGCAGTTACGGCCCGAATGAAAAACTGTTTTTT. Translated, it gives CASSYGPNEKLFF.

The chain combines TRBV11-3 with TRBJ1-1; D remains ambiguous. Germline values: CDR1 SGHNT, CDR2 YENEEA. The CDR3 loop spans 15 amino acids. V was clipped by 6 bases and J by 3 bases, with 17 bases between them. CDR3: CASSQQVPGYTEAFF. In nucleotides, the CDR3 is TGTGCCAGCAGTCAGCAAGTCCCCGGGTACACTGAAGCTTTCTTT.

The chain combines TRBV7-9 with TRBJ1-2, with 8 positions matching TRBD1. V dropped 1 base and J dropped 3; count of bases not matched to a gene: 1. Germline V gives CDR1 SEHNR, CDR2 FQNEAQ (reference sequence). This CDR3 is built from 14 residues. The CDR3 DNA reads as TGTGCCAGCAGCTTAGAGGACAGGGACTATGGCTACACCTTC. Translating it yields CASSLEDRDYGYTF.

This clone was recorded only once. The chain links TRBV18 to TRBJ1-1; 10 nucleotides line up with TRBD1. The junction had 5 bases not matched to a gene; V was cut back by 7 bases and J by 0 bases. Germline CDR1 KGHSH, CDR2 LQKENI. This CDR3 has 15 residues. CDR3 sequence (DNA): TGTGCCAGCTTACCGGGACAGGGGATGAACACTGAAGCTTTCTTT. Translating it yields CASLPGQGMNTEAFF.

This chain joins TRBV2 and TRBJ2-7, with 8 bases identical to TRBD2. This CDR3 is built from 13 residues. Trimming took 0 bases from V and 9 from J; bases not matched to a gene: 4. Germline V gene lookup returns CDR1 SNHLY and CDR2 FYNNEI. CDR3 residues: CASSEAPSGGQYF. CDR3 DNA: TGTGCCAGCAGTGAAGCGCCAAGCGGGGGGCAGTACTTC.

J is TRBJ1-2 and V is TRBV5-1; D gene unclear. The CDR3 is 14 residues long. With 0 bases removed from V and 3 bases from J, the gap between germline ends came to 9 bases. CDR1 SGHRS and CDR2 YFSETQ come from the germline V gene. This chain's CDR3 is CASSLERSYYGYTF. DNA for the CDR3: TGCGCCAGCAGCTTGGAGCGCAGTTACTATGGCTACACCTTC. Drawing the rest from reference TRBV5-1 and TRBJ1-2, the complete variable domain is KAGVTQTPRYLIKTRGQQVTLSCSPISGHRSVSWYQQTPGQGLQFLFEYFSETQRNKGNFPGRFSGRQFSNSRSEMNVSTLELGDSALYLCASSLERSYYGYTFGSGTRLTVV.

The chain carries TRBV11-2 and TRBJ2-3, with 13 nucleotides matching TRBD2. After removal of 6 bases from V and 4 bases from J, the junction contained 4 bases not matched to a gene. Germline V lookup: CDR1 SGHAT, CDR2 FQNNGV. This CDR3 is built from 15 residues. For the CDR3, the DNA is TGTGCCAGCAGATCTACTAGCGGGGGGGCAGATACGCAGTATTTT. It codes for CASRSTSGGADTQYF. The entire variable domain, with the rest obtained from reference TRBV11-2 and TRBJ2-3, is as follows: EAGVAQSPRYKIIEKRQSVAFWCNPISGHATLYWYQQILGQGPKLLIQFQNNGVVDDSQLPKDRFSAERLKGVDSTLKIQPAKLEDSAVYLCASRSTSGGADTQYFGPGTRLTVL.

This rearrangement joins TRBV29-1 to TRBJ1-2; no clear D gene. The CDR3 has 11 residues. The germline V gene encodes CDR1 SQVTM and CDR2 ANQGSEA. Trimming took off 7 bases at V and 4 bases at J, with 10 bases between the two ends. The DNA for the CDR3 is TGCAGCGGGGAGGGCCCCTATGGCTACACCTTC. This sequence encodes CSGEGPYGYTF.

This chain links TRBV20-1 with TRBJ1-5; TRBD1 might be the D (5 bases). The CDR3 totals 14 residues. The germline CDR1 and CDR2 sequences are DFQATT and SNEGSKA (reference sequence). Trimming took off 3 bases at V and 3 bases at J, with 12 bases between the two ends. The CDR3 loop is CSASTDRNNQPQHF. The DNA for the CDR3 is TGCAGTGCTAGTACTGACAGAAACAATCAGCCCCAGCATTTT.

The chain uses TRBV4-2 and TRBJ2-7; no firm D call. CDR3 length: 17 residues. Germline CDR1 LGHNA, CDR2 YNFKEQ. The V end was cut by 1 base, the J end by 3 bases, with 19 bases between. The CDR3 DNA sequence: TGTGCCAGCAGCCAAGGACTCGTGGGTAGCAGACTCTACGAGCAGTACTTC. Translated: CASSQGLVGSRLYEQYF.

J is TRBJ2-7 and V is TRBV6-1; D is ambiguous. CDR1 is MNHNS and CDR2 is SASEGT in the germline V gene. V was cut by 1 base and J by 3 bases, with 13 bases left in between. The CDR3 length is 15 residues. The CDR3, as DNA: TGTGCCAGCAGTGAAGTTATAGGCAGCGACTACGAGCAGTACTTC. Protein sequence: CASSEVIGSDYEQYF.

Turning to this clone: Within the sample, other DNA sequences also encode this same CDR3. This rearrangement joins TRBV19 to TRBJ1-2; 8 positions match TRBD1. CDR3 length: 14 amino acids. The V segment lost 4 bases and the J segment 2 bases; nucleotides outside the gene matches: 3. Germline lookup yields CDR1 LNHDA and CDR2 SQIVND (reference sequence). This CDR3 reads CASSRGDRNYGYTF. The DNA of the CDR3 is TGTGCCAGTAGTAGAGGGGACAGGAACTATGGCTACACCTTC.

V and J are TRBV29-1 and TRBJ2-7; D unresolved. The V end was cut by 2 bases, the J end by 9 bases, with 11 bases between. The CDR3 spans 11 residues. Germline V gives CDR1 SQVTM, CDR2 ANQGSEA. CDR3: CSVELRHGQYF. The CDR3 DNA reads TGCAGCGTTGAATTACGCCACGGGCAGTACTTC.

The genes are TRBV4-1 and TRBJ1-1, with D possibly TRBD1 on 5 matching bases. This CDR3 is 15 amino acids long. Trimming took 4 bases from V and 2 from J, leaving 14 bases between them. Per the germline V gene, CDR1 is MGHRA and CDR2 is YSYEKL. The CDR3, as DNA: TGCGCCAGCAGCCGCAGTGCAGGGTCCAACACTGAAGCTTTCTTT. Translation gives CASSRSAGSNTEAFF.

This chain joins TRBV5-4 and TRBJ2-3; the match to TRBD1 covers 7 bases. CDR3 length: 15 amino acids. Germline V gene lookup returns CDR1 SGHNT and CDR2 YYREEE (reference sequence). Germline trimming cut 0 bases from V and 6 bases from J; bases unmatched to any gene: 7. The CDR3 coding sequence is TGTGCCAGCAGCTTGGGGGGACAGCTCGGGGATACGCAGTATTTT. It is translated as CASSLGGQLGDTQYF.

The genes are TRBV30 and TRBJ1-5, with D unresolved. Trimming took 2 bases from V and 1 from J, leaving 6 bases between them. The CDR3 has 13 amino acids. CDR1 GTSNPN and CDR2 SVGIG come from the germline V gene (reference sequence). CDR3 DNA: TGTGCCTGGAGTCCCCTGAGCAATCAGCCCCAGCATTTT. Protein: CAWSPLSNQPQHF.

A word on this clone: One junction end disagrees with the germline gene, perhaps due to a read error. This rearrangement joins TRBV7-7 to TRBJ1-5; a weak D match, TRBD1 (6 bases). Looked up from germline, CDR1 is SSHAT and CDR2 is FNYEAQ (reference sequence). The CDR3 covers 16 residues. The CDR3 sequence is CASSLATPQGNQPQHF. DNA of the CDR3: TGTGCTAGCAGCTTAGCGACCCCCCAGGGGAATCAGCCCCAGCATTTT. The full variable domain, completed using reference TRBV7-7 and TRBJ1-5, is GAGVSQSPRYKVTKRGQDVTLRCDPISSHATLYWYQQALGQGPEFLTYFNYEAQPDKSGLPSDRFSAERPEGSISTLTIQRTEQRDSAMYRCASSLATPQGNQPQHFGDGTRLSIL.

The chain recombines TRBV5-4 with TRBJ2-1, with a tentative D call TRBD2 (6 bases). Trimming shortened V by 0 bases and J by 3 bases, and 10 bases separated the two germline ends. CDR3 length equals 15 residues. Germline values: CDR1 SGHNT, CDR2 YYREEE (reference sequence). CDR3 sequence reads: CASSLDRGDYNEQFF. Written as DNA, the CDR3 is TGTGCCAGCAGCTTGGACCGCGGGGACTACAATGAGCAGTTCTTC. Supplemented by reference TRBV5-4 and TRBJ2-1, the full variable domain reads ETGVTQSPTHLIKTRGQQVTLRCSSQSGHNTVSWYQQALGQGPQFIFQYYREEENGRGNFPPRFSGLQFPNYSSELNVNALELDDSALYLCASSLDRGDYNEQFFGPGTRLTVL.

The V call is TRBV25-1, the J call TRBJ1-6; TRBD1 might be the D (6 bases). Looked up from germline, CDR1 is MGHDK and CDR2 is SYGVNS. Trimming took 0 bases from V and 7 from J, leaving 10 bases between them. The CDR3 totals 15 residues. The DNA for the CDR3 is TGTGCCAGCAGTGAATATAGGCAGGGGAATTCACCCCTCCACTTT. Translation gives CASSEYRQGNSPLHF.

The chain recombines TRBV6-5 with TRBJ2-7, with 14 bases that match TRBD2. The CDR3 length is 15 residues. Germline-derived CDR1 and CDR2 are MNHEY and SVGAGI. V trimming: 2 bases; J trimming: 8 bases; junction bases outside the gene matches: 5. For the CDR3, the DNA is TGTGCCAGCAGTTACGCGGGACTAGCGGGAGTGAAGCAGTACTTC. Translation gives CASSYAGLAGVKQYF.

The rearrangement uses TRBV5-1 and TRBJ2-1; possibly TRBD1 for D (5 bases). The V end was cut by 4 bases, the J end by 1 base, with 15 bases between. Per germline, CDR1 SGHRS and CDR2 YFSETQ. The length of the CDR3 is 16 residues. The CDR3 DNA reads TGCGCCAGCAGCGAATCAGGGCAAGGGTCCTACAATGAGCAGTTCTTC. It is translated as CASSESGQGSYNEQFF.

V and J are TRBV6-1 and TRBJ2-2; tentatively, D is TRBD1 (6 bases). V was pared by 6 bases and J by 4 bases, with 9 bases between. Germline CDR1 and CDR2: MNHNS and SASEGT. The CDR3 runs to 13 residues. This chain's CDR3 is CASRLQGTGELFF. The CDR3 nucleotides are TGTGCCAGCAGATTACAGGGCACCGGGGAGCTGTTTTTT.

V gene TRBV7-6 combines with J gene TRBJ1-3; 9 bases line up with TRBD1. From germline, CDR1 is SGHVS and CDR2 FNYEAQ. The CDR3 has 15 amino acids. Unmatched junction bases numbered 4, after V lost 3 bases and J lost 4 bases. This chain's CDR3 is CASSLGQGGGNTIYF. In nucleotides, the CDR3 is TGTGCCAGCAGCTTGGGACAGGGTGGAGGAAACACCATATATTTT. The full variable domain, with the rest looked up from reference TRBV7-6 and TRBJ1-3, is GAGVSQSPRYKVTKRGQDVALRCDPISGHVSLYWYRQALGQGPEFLTYFNYEAQQDKSGLPNDRFSAERPEGSISTLTIQRTEQRDSAMYRCASSLGQGGGNTIYFGEGSWLTVV.

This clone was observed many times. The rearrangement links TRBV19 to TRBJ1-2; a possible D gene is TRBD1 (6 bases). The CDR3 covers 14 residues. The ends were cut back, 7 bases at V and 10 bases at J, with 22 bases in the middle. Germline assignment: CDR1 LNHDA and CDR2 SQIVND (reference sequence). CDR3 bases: TGTGCCAGTACCCGCGGGGGGGCAGGGAATCCCTACACCTTC. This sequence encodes CASTRGGAGNPYTF.

The CDR3 nucleotides are TGTGCCAGCAGTTGGGACAGCACCTTAGGGTCACCCCTCCACTTT. Amino acid sequence: CASSWDSTLGSPLHF. The gene calls are TRBV2 and TRBJ1-6; TRBD1 matches 7 bases. This CDR3 is 15 amino acids long. V shed 5 bases, J shed 10 bases, and the junction held 11 bases outside the gene matches. CDR1 and CDR2 (germline): SNHLY, FYNNEI.

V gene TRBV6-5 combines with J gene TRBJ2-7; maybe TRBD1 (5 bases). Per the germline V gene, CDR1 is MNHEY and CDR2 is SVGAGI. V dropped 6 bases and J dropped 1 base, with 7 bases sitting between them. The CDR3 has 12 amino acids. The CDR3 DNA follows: TGTGCCAGCAGGGACACATCCTACGAGCAGTACTTC. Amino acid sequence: CASRDTSYEQYF.

The CDR3 nucleotides are TGTGCCAGCAGCCCTTTGACAGGCCGTTATCAGCCCCAGCATTTT. This codes for CASSPLTGRYQPQHF. V gene TRBV11-3 combines with J gene TRBJ1-5; D is perhaps TRBD1 (6 bases). Germline loops: CDR1 SGHNT, CDR2 YENEEA. This CDR3 is built from 15 residues. The V end was cut by 5 bases, the J end by 5 bases, with 16 bases between.

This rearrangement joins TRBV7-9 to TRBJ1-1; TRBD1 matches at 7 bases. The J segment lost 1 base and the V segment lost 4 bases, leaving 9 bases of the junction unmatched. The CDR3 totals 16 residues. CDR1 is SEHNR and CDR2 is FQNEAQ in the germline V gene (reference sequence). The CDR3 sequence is CASSSGPGTENTEAFF. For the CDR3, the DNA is TGTGCCAGCAGCTCTGGACCCGGGACAGAGAACACTGAAGCTTTCTTT.

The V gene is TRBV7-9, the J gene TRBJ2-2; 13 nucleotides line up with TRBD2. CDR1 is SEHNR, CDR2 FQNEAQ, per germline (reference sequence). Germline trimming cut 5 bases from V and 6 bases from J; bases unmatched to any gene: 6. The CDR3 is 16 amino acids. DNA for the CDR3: TGTGCCAGCAGCATTGGACTAGCGGGAGCCCCCGGGGAGCTGTTTTTT. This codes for CASSIGLAGAPGELFF.